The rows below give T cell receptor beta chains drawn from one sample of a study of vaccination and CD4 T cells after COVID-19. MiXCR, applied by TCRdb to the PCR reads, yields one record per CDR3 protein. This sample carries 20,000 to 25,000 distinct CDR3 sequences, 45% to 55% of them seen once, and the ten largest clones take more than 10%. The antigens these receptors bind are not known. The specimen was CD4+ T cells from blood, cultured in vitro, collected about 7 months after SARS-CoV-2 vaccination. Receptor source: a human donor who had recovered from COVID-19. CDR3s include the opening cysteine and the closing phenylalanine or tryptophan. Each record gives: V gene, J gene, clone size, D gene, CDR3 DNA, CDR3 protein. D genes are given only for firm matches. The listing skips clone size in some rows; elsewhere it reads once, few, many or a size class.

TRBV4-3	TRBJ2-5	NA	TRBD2	TGCGCCAGCAGCCTCTTAGCGGGAGAAGAGACCCAGTACTTC	CASSLLAGEETQYF
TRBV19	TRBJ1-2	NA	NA	TGTGCCAGTAGCGACGGGTTGGGGGGGATCTATGGCTACACCTTC	CASSDGLGGIYGYTF
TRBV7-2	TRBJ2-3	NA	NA	TGTGCCAGCAGCTTAAAAGCGGGTAGCACAGATACGCAGTATTTT	CASSLKAGSTDTQYF
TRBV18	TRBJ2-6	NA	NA	TGTGCCAGCTCACCTCTTGACTCTGGGGCCAACGTCCTGACTTTC	CASSPLDSGANVLTF
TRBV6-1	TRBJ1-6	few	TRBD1	TGTGCCAGCAGCAGGGGACAGGGGGAGTCACCCCTCCACTTT	CASSRGQGESPLHF
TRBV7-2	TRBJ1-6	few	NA	TGTGCCAGCAGCCCCCAAGGGGGGCTAGGAAATTCACCCCTCCACTTT	CASSPQGGLGNSPLHF
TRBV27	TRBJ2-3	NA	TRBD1	TGTGCCAGCAGTTTGCGGACAGGGGGTTGGGATACGCAGTATTTT	CASSLRTGGWDTQYF
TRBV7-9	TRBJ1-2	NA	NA	TGTGCCAGCAGCATTCCCGGGACCGGGCTTGGCTACACCTTC	CASSIPGTGLGYTF
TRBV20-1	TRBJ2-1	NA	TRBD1	TGCAGTGCTAGAGATCCGGGGACAGGGGGCGCGATCAATGAGCAGTTCTTC	CSARDPGTGGAINEQFF
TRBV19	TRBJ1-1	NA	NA	TGTGCCAGTAGTCCTATCGTCCTGGTGGGCAGTGAAGCTTTCTTT	CASSPIVLVGSEAFF
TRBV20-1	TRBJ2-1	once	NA	TGCAGTGCTAGAGTAGTCACTTCCAATGAGCAGTTCTTC	CSARVVTSNEQFF
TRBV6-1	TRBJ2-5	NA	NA	TGTGCCAGCAGTGAAGGACAGGCGACCGCTGAAGAGACCCAGTACTTC	CASSEGQATAEETQYF
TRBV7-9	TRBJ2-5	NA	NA	TGTGCCAGCAGCTTCGCTAGTGCGAGGTTCGAGACCCAGTACTTC	CASSFASARFETQYF
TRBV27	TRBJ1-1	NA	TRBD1	TGTGCCAGCAGTCCTACACGGACAGGCCAACTTGAAGCTTTCTTT	CASSPTRTGQLEAFF
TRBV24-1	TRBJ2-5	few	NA	TGTGCCACCAGTGACCGGACAGAATACCAAGAGACCCAGTACTTC	CATSDRTEYQETQYF
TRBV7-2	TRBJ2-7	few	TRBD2	TGTGCCAGCAGCTTATGGGGGGGACCCTACGAGCAGTACTTC	CASSLWGGPYEQYF
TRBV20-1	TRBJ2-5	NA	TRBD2	TGCAGTGCTAGTTCAGCGGGAGACGTGGTCCAGTACTTC	CSASSAGDVVQYF
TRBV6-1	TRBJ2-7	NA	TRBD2	TGTGCCAGCAGTGAAGCGCGGCTAGCGGGGTTTGCGCAGTACTTC	CASSEARLAGFAQYF
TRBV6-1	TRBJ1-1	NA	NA	TGTGCCAGCAGTGAACTCCGCGGGGACACTGAAGCTTTCTTT	CASSELRGDTEAFF
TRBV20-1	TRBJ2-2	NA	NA	TGCAGTGCCCTGGGGGTGGGGGGCGGAACCGGGGAGCTGTTTTTT	CSALGVGGGTGELFF
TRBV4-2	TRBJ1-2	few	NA	TGTGCCAGCAGCCAAGAGCGGCCCCGGACAGTTTATAACTATGGCTACACCTTC	CASSQERPRTVYNYGYTF
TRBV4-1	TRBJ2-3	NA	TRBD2	TGCGCCAGCAGCACACGGACTAGCCCAGATACGCAGTATTTT	CASSTRTSPDTQYF
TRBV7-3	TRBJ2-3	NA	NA	TGTGCCAGCAGCCCAGGGGCTGGGGATACGCAGTATTTT	CASSPGAGDTQYF